Included here is one T cell receptor beta chain sequence, with context. Its antigen is not known. These data are taken from a study of T cells after yellow fever vaccination. As for the study in general: Fractions low in cell number were prepared with SMART-Seq v4 Ultra Low Input.

General study points: Researchers cautioned that FACS-sorted repertoires could harbor abundant clonotypes contaminating from the bulk population.

TCRdb recomputed calls from the 5' RACE reads with MiXCR, one row per CDR3 protein. Of approximately 610,000 distinct CDR3 sequences listed, about 17% are singletons. The germline V gene encodes CDR1 SQVTM and CDR2 ANQGSEA. The CDR3 contains 12 residues. This sequence originates from a man between 18 and 35 years old who received the YFV17D yellow fever vaccine. This material consisted of PBMCs, taken 5 days after the first yellow fever vaccination. The V call is TRBV29-1, the J call TRBJ2-1; D might be TRBD2 (5 bases). CDR3 bases: TGCACTTTCCGGGATAACTACAATGAGCAGTTCTTC. Translation gives CTFRDNYNEQFF.